Sequencing of this T cell receptor beta chain was carried out in a study of blood T cell repertoires in COVID-19. About the study: T cells, B-cell-depleted T cells, or PBMCs provided the cDNA or gDNA that served as material.

Here immunoSEQ multiplex PCR was the method, and the copy in TCRdb shows in-frame clones only, minus some. The sample has 250,000 or so clones; over 75% are singletons. Residents of approximately 25 US areas, aged about 18 to 95 years, made up the participants. The sequencing sample was made of PBMCs or T cells enriched from blood (not recorded which). The clonotype comes from a woman in her 30s who had been exposed to COVID-19.

Written as DNA, the CDR3 is TGTGCCAGCAGCGGGACTAGCGCGAGTGAGCAGTTCTTC. This codes for CASSGTSASEQFF. This chain uses TRBV11-2 with TRBJ2-1; TRBD2 aligns across 10 bases. V lost 5 bases and J lost 9; bases outside the gene matches: 4. Germline CDR1 and CDR2: SGHAT and FQNNGV. This CDR3 spans 13 amino acids.